The next 15 T cell receptor beta chains were all read from a single sample in a study of PD-L1 blockade in urothelial cancer. Only in-frame clones appear in the TCRdb table, and some are missing; sequencing was by immunoSEQ multiplex PCR. The data contain around 38,000 clones, approximately 86% of them singletons. The time point is: peripheral blood 6 weeks after treatment start. The input for sequencing was PBMCs, taken around atezolizumab (anti-PD-L1) treatment. The receptors originated from a man aged 60-69 years with urothelial cancer.

The genes are TRBV6-5 and TRBJ1-6, with TRBD1 matching 7 bases. This CDR3 is 15 amino acids long. The ends lost 5 bases at V and 4 bases at J; junction bases unmatched: 5. CDR1 MNHEY and CDR2 SVGAGI come from the germline V gene. The DNA for the CDR3 is TGTGCCAGCAGTCGACAGGGAGGTTATAATTCACCCCTCCACTTT. Its protein product is CASSRQGGYNSPLHF.

The rearrangement uses TRBV7-6 and TRBJ1-1, with D possibly being TRBD1 (6 bases). This CDR3 region has 15 residues. The V end lost 5 bases, the J end lost 1 base, and 14 bases lay between the germline ends. CDR1 SGHVS and CDR2 FNYEAQ come from the germline V gene. This CDR3 is CASSLGNRENTEAFF. For the CDR3, the DNA is TGTGCCAGCAGCCTAGGAAACAGGGAGAACACTGAAGCTTTCTTT.

This chain joins TRBV9 and TRBJ1-2; 7 bases line up with TRBD1. There are 14 residues in the CDR3. The germline gives CDR1 SGDLS, CDR2 YYNGEE. V was clipped by 4 bases and J by 2 bases; unmatched bases: 5. The CDR3 nucleotides are TGTGCCAGCAGCACCGAGACAGGGAACTATGGCTACACCTTC. Translation gives CASSTETGNYGYTF. Full variable domain (rest looked up from reference TRBV9 and TRBJ1-2): DSGVTQTPKHLITATGQRVTLRCSPRSGDLSVYWYQQSLDQGLQFLIQYYNGEERAKGNILERFSAQQFPDLHSELNLSSLELGDSALYFCASSTETGNYGYTFGSGTRLTVV.

The V gene is TRBV2, the J gene TRBJ1-2; the D gene is possibly TRBD1 (5 bases). Trimming stripped 3 bases from V and 6 bases from J, with 14 bases between. Per germline, CDR1 SNHLY and CDR2 FYNNEI. This CDR3 is 14 amino acids long. CDR3 sequence: CASSEVQGVHGYTF. In DNA, the CDR3 is TGTGCCAGCAGTGAGGTCCAGGGTGTCCATGGCTACACCTTC.

V gene TRBV6-5 combines with J gene TRBJ2-7; 10 bases align to TRBD1. The CDR3 has 14 residues. J lost 6 bases, V lost 4 bases, and 6 bases had no gene match. Looked up from germline, CDR1 is MNHEY and CDR2 is SVGAGI. The CDR3 sequence: CASSSRDRGTEQYF. In DNA, the CDR3 is TGTGCCAGCAGTTCCCGGGACAGGGGAACCGAGCAGTACTTC.

The chain carries TRBV14 and TRBJ2-7; TRBD2 aligns across 10 bases. CDR1 is SGHDN, CDR2 FVKESK, per germline. Trimming removed 5 bases from V and 2 bases from J; junction bases left unmatched: 3. The CDR3 is 14 amino acids. Written as DNA, the CDR3 is TGTGCCAGCAGCTTCACTAGCGGGACCTACGAGCAGTACTTC. Its protein is CASSFTSGTYEQYF. The whole variable domain, filled in from reference TRBV14 and TRBJ2-7, reads EAGVTQFPSHSVIEKGQTVTLRCDPISGHDNLYWYRRVMGKEIKFLLHFVKESKQDESGMPNNRFLAERTGGTYSTLKVQPAELEDSGVYFCASSFTSGTYEQYFGPGTRLTVT.

This rearrangement joins TRBV9 to TRBJ2-7; TRBD1 is a possible D gene (6 bases). V lost 0 bases to trimming and J lost 2 bases, with 9 bases between them. The germline CDR1 and CDR2 sequences are SGDLS and YYNGEE. The CDR3 covers 14 residues. Here the CDR3 DNA reads TGTGCCAGCAGCGTAGGGACAGCCCCCTACGAGCAGTACTTC. It codes for CASSVGTAPYEQYF.

V is TRBV25-1 and J is TRBJ2-3, with 7 positions matching TRBD2. Germline lookup yields CDR1 MGHDK and CDR2 SYGVNS. J gave up 6 bases and V 5 bases, and 8 bases lay outside the gene matches. This CDR3 is 14 amino acids long. The CDR3 DNA reads TGTGCCAGCAGTAAAAGCGGGGCCGGGGATACGCAGTATTTT. Its translation: CASSKSGAGDTQYF. The variable domain in full, with the rest retrieved from reference TRBV25-1 and TRBJ2-3, is EADIYQTPRYLVIGTGKKITLECSQTMGHDKMYWYQQDPGMELHLIHYSYGVNSTEKGDLSSESTVSRIRTEHFPLTLESARPSHTSQYLCASSKSGAGDTQYFGPGTRLTVL.

In this sample, this clone turned up once. The J gene is TRBJ1-5, the V gene TRBV5-1; maybe TRBD1 (5 bases). The length of the CDR3 is 16 residues. Germline loops: CDR1 SGHRS, CDR2 YFSETQ. Trimming shortened V by 4 bases and J by 4 bases, and 18 bases separated the two germline ends. In DNA form, the CDR3 reads TGCGCCAGCAGCCCCGGGGACCGGGGGAATAATCAGCCCCAGCATTTT. Its translation is CASSPGDRGNNQPQHF.

The chain is built from TRBV5-1 and TRBJ2-7, with 9 bases that match TRBD2. Per the germline V gene, CDR1 is SGHRS and CDR2 is YFSETQ. J gave up 2 bases and V 1 base, and 4 bases lay outside the gene matches. The CDR3 is 15 amino acids. The CDR3 region has the DNA TGCGCCAGCAGCTTGCGGTCTAGCGGGGCCTACGAGCAGTACTTC. Protein product: CASSLRSSGAYEQYF.

This clone was seen only once. This chain connects TRBV18 to TRBJ2-2; D not resolved. The V end was cut by 2 bases, the J end by 5 bases, with 6 bases between. Germline V gene sequence: CDR1 KGHSH, CDR2 LQKENI. The CDR3 runs to 13 residues. CDR3 region: CASSPTQTGELFF. CDR3 nucleotides: TGTGCCAGCTCACCAACACAGACCGGGGAGCTGTTTTTT.

V gene TRBV11-2 combines with J gene TRBJ2-6; D is unclear. The germline V and J ends were trimmed by 1 base and 1 base, with 2 bases remaining between them. This CDR3 comprises 14 residues. The germline gives CDR1 SGHAT, CDR2 FQNNGV. The CDR3 loop reads CASSLVSGANVLTF. Written as DNA, the CDR3 is TGTGCCAGCAGCTTAGTATCTGGGGCCAACGTCCTGACTTTC.

The chain combines TRBV5-4 with TRBJ1-6, with TRBD1 matching 7 bases. CDR3 length equals 16 residues. Germline V gene sequence: CDR1 SGHNT, CDR2 YYREEE (reference sequence). V was clipped by 1 base and J by 7 bases; unmatched bases: 8. The CDR3 DNA reads as TGTGCCAGCAGCTTGCCAGGGGGAGGAGGGAATTCACCCCTCCACTTT. This sequence encodes CASSLPGGGGNSPLHF.

The V call is TRBV5-6, the J call TRBJ2-5; TRBD2 matches 15 bases. The CDR3 consists of 18 residues. Trimming removed 4 bases from V and 5 bases from J; junction bases left unmatched: 12. CDR1 is SGHDT, CDR2 YYEEEE, per germline. CDR3 sequence (DNA): TGTGCCAGCAGCCCGCTGGACTGGGGGACTAGCGGGAGGGAGACCCAGTACTTC. Translated: CASSPLDWGTSGRETQYF.

The chain joins TRBV7-9 to TRBJ2-3, with D perhaps TRBD2 (6 bases). V was cut by 1 base and J by 2 bases, with 16 bases left in between. Germline V gives CDR1 SEHNR, CDR2 FQNEAQ (reference sequence). The CDR3 totals 17 residues. For the CDR3, the DNA is TGTGCCAGCAGCTTAGGCCGTGCGGGGAGGAACACAGATACGCAGTATTTT. It translates to CASSLGRAGRNTDTQYF. The complete variable domain, with remaining parts taken from reference TRBV7-9 and TRBJ2-3, reads DTGVSQNPRHKITKRGQNVTFRCDPISEHNRLYWYRQTLGQGPEFLTYFQNEAQLEKSRLLSDRFSAERPKGSFSTLEIQRTEQGDSAMYLCASSLGRAGRNTDTQYFGPGTRLTVL.